This T cell receptor (beta chain) was recorded in a study of OX40 agonist ivuxolimab in advanced cancers. At the level of the study: Anti-PD-1, anti-PD-L1 or anti-CTLA-4 therapy given earlier was allowed, and roughly 38% had some.

Trimming took off 5 bases at V and 0 bases at J, with 5 bases between the two ends. Per germline, CDR1 KGHSH and CDR2 LQKENI. The CDR3 covers 13 residues. This table comes from immunoSEQ multiplex PCR, and its TCRdb copy is limited to in-frame clones, with some not included. There are fewer than 80,000 clones in the sample; about 89% occur only once, and under 4.5% lies in the top ten. This clone was counted only a few times. Its specificity is not known. Other DNA sequences in the same sample also yield this CDR3. The study's findings and limits: CD4+ and CD8+ blood T cells expanded clonally by week 6 at 0.1 to 3.0 mg/kg. In general, CD8+ T cells held more expanded clones than CD4+ did, on average.

The sequence derives from an adult with an advanced solid tumor such as melanoma, head and neck, liver or kidney cancer. The sample consisted of CD4+ or CD8+ T cells sorted from blood, taken in a trial of the OX40 agonist ivuxolimab. J is TRBJ1-3 and V is TRBV18; D not resolved. The CDR3 is CASSEYSGNTIYF. The CDR3 region has the DNA TGTGCCAGCTCAGAGTACTCTGGAAACACCATATATTTT.